The 2 T cell receptor beta chains below come from one sample, sequenced in a study of CD8 T cells in ankylosing spondylitis. In TCRdb, the 5' RACE reads were re-called with MiXCR into one record per CDR3 protein. Of fewer than 150,000 distinct CDR3 sequences listed, 7.3% were seen once; the top ten hold 9.5% to 15%. The source material was blood, either unsorted or a sorted T cell fraction (not recorded which). The receptors shown here come from a female donor with ankylosing spondylitis or in good health (not recorded which).

This clonotype was detected ten times or more. The rearrangement joins TRBV5-1 to TRBJ1-4; D is uncertain. V was pared by 0 bases and J by 8 bases, with 5 bases between. Per germline, CDR1 SGHRS and CDR2 YFSETQ. The CDR3 extends over 12 amino acids. Written as DNA, the CDR3 is TGCGCCAGCAGCTTGGGGAACGAAAAACTGTTTTTT. Amino acids: CASSLGNEKLFF.

This clonotype occurred many times. The chain links TRBV6-2 or TRBV6-3 to TRBJ1-1, with unresolved D. V lost 5 bases and J 3 bases, leaving 10 bases between the germline ends. In germline, CDR1 is MNHEY, CDR2 SVGEGT. The CDR3 loop spans 13 amino acids. The DNA of the CDR3 is TGTGCCAGCAGTGACCCGGACCACACTGAAGCTTTCTTT. Protein: CASSDPDHTEAFF.